Following are 27 T cell receptor beta chains from one sample sequenced in a study of cytomegalovirus exposure and HLA in healthy donors. It was with 60 Vbeta and 13 Jbeta primers that the PCR ran. The assay was immunoSEQ multiplex PCR, and TCRdb's table has in-frame clones only and misses some. This sample has under 120,000 clones, with over 65% found just once. The sequencing input was PBMCs. The receptors were gathered from a female donor in good health and CMV-seropositive.

V and J are TRBV6-1 and TRBJ2-4; D not certain. Germline loops: CDR1 MNHNS, CDR2 SASEGT. The germline V and J ends were trimmed by 8 bases and 4 bases, with 15 bases remaining between them. This CDR3 is 14 amino acids long. CDR3 sequence (DNA): TGTGCCAGCCAAGTCGGCCCGACTAAAAACATTCAGTACTTC. This codes for CASQVGPTKNIQYF.

This chain connects TRBV2 to TRBJ2-2; TRBD2 aligns across 15 bases. The CDR3 has 15 residues. The germline gives CDR1 SNHLY, CDR2 FYNNEI. V lost 4 bases to trimming and J lost 7 bases; unmatched junction nucleotides: 1. The CDR3 bases are TGTGCCAGCAGTGCGGGACTAGCGGGGGGCGGGGAGCTGTTTTTT. Its translation: CASSAGLAGGGELFF.

The chain couples TRBV11-2 to TRBJ2-1; D may be TRBD2 (5 bases). CDR1 SGHAT and CDR2 FQNNGV come from the germline V gene. V dropped 1 base and J dropped 13 bases, with 17 bases sitting between them. The CDR3 runs 14 residues. The CDR3 DNA follows: TGTGCCAGCAGCTTAGCAACTAGGTCGGACTCACAGTTCTTC. This translates into CASSLATRSDSQFF.

V usage is TRBV7-9 and J usage is TRBJ2-5; D gene uncertain. The CDR3 extends over 12 amino acids. From germline, CDR1 is SEHNR and CDR2 FQNEAQ (reference sequence). V gave up 2 bases and J gave up 5 bases, with 6 bases separating them. The CDR3 bases are TGTGCCAGCAGCTTATCGTCCGAGACCCAGTACTTC. Translation: CASSLSSETQYF.

The chain combines TRBV2 with TRBJ2-2; weak D call: TRBD1 (6 bases). The CDR3 length is 15 residues. V lost 3 bases and J 1 base, leaving 9 bases between the germline ends. Per the germline V gene, CDR1 is SNHLY and CDR2 is FYNNEI. For the CDR3, the DNA is TGTGCCAGCAGTGATCGGGGACAGAACACCGGGGAGCTGTTTTTT. Encoded protein: CASSDRGQNTGELFF. Using reference TRBV2 and TRBJ2-2 for the parts outside the CDR3, the full variable domain is EPEVTQTPSHQVTQMGQEVILRCVPISNHLYFYWYRQILGQKVEFLVSFYNNEISEKSEIFDDQFSVERPDGSNFTLKIRSTKLEDSAMYFCASSDRGQNTGELFFGEGSRLTVL.

This clone was observed a handful of times. The chain employs TRBV4-1 and TRBJ2-4; TRBD2 aligns across 8 bases. Germline CDR1 MGHRA, CDR2 YSYEKL. CDR3 size: 20 residues. After removal of 0 bases from V and 1 base from J, the junction contained 14 bases not matched to a gene. In DNA form, the CDR3 reads TGCGCCAGCAGCCAAGATTGGCGAACTAGCGGTCCCCTGGCCAAAAACATTCAGTACTTC. Its translation: CASSQDWRTSGPLAKNIQYF.

J is TRBJ2-1 and V is TRBV30, with 9 bases matching TRBD2. CDR3 length: 16 amino acids. The germline V gene encodes CDR1 GTSNPN and CDR2 SVGIG (reference sequence). Trimming at V came to 3 bases and at J to 8 bases, leaving 14 bases not matched to a gene. CDR3 coding DNA: TGTGCCTGGAGGGGGGGCCCTAGCGGGATTATGTATGAGCAGTTCTTC. It encodes CAWRGGPSGIMYEQFF.

This clone showed up just once. The chain recombines TRBV6-1 with TRBJ2-2; 9 bases are a match to TRBD2. V trimming: 7 bases; J trimming: 4 bases; junction bases outside the gene matches: 7. The CDR3 is 15 amino acids. CDR1 and CDR2 (germline): MNHNS, SASEGT. CDR3 bases: TGTGCCAGCATCGCGGGGGGGCGCAGCACCGGGGAGCTGTTTTTT. The encoded protein is CASIAGGRSTGELFF.

V is TRBV6-5 and J is TRBJ2-7; TRBD2 matches at 8 bases. This CDR3 is 14 amino acids long. With V trimmed by 4 bases and J by 3 bases, 5 bases remained unmatched. In germline, CDR1 is MNHEY, CDR2 SVGAGI. The CDR3 region is CASSSGGGNYEQYF. CDR3 nucleotide sequence: TGTGCCAGCAGTTCCGGGGGGGGAAACTACGAGCAGTACTTC.

V is TRBV6-6 and J is TRBJ1-3, with D possibly TRBD1 on 6 matching bases. CDR3 length: 14 residues. Germline V lookup: CDR1 MNHNY, CDR2 SVGAGI (reference sequence). V lost 2 bases to trimming and J lost 2 bases, with 7 bases between them. Here the CDR3 DNA reads TGTGCCAGCAGTTACGAGGGGGCTGGAAACACCATATATTTT. This encodes CASSYEGAGNTIYF.

The chain carries TRBV5-1 and TRBJ2-7, with 9 bases identical to TRBD2. Germline assignment: CDR1 SGHRS and CDR2 YFSETQ. J lost 4 bases, V lost 3 bases, and 8 bases had no gene match. The CDR3 is 15 residues long. The CDR3 is CASSSQTSGIYEQYF. The CDR3 DNA sequence: TGCGCCAGCAGCTCTCAGACTAGCGGAATTTACGAGCAGTACTTC.

The V call is TRBV5-1, the J call TRBJ2-5; no clear D gene. Trimming pared 6 bases from V and 0 bases from J, leaving 9 bases between. Germline lookup yields CDR1 SGHRS and CDR2 YFSETQ. The CDR3 runs 13 residues. The CDR3 reads CASTGQNQETQYF. CDR3 DNA: TGCGCCAGCACTGGGCAGAACCAAGAGACCCAGTACTTC. Full variable domain (missing parts from reference TRBV5-1 and TRBJ2-5): KAGVTQTPRYLIKTRGQQVTLSCSPISGHRSVSWYQQTPGQGLQFLFEYFSETQRNKGNFPGRFSGRQFSNSRSEMNVSTLELGDSALYLCASTGQNQETQYFGPGTRLLVL.

This chain joins TRBV4-1 and TRBJ1-6, with D possibly TRBD1 on 6 matching bases. Germline CDR1 and CDR2: MGHRA and YSYEKL. V gave up 4 bases and J gave up 5 bases, with 15 bases separating them. The CDR3 extends over 16 amino acids. DNA of the CDR3: TGCGCCAGCAGCCCCCGGACAGAGACGAATAATTCACCCCTCCACTTT. It yields the protein CASSPRTETNNSPLHF.

V is TRBV27 and J is TRBJ2-7; D gene uncertain. Germline V gives CDR1 MNHEY, CDR2 SMNVEV (reference sequence). V shed 5 bases and J shed 2 bases, with 22 bases lying between them. The CDR3 has 17 amino acids. CDR3 DNA: TGTGCCAGCAGTCCACACATATCCGTACAGTTAACCTACGAGCAGTACTTC. Its protein product is CASSPHISVQLTYEQYF.

The chain uses TRBV19 and TRBJ2-7, with a weak D call TRBD2 (6 bases). Germline V gives CDR1 LNHDA, CDR2 SQIVND (reference sequence). Trimming removed 3 bases at V and 1 base at J, with 25 bases between. The CDR3 runs 19 residues. For the CDR3, the DNA is TGTGCCAGTAGTATCCCCCGAGGGAGCGGGTTATTGTCTTCCTACGAGCAGTACTTC. Its protein is CASSIPRGSGLLSSYEQYF. The variable domain in full, completed from reference TRBV19 and TRBJ2-7, reads DGGITQSPKYLFRKEGQNVTLSCEQNLNHDAMYWYRQDPGQGLRLIYYSQIVNDFQKGDIAEGYSVSREKKESFPLTVTSAQKNPTAFYLCASSIPRGSGLLSSYEQYFGPGTRLTVT.

The gene calls are TRBV6-6 and TRBJ1-2; TRBD1 agrees at 7 bases. After removal of 5 bases from V and 4 bases from J, the junction contained 10 bases not matched to a gene. Germline V gene lookup returns CDR1 MNHNY and CDR2 SVGAGI (reference sequence). The CDR3 extends over 15 amino acids. CDR3 region: CASSPTGQSSYGYTF. In DNA, the CDR3 is TGTGCCAGCAGTCCCACGGGACAGTCGTCCTATGGCTACACCTTC.

The gene calls are TRBV19 and TRBJ2-5; tentatively, D is TRBD2 (5 bases). CDR3 size: 14 residues. The V end was cut by 6 bases, the J end by 8 bases, with 19 bases between. Germline assignment: CDR1 LNHDA and CDR2 SQIVND (reference sequence). The CDR3 protein is CASSGVGTPSTQYF. The DNA for the CDR3 is TGTGCCAGTAGCGGGGTGGGCACCCCAAGCACCCAGTACTTC.

This chain links TRBV28 with TRBJ1-4, with 10 bases aligning to TRBD1. The J segment lost 7 bases and the V segment lost 4 bases, leaving 9 bases of the junction unmatched. The CDR3 contains 16 residues. Germline CDR1 is MDHEN and CDR2 is SYDVKM. The CDR3: CASSYLRDRGSEKLFF. The CDR3, as DNA: TGTGCCAGCAGTTATCTCCGGGACAGGGGAAGTGAAAAACTGTTTTTT.

The chain carries TRBV28 and TRBJ1-1; 11 bases align to TRBD1. Germline V gene data show CDR1 as MDHEN and CDR2 as SYDVKM. V gave up 7 bases and J gave up 5 bases; unmatched junction bases: 15. The CDR3 is 17 amino acids. DNA of the CDR3: TGTGCCAGCACCCCGCGGCGGACAGGGGGCTGGTGGACTGAAGCTTTCTTT. The encoded protein is CASTPRRTGGWWTEAFF.

The gene calls are TRBV7-9 and TRBJ1-2, with D perhaps matching TRBD1 (5 bases). Trimming left V 1 base short and J 3 bases short, with 9 bases between. CDR1 is SEHNR, CDR2 FQNEAQ, per germline (reference sequence). The CDR3 sequence is 14 residues long. DNA of the CDR3: TGTGCCAGCAGCTTAGGTCAACAGGACTATGGCTACACCTTC. The encoded protein is CASSLGQQDYGYTF.

The chain recombines TRBV19 with TRBJ2-4; 7 bases line up with TRBD1. V was pared by 6 bases and J by 9 bases, with 14 bases of the junction left unmatched. Germline CDR1 reads LNHDA; CDR2 reads SQIVND (reference sequence). This CDR3 has 15 residues. The CDR3 coding sequence is TGTGCCAGTAGACCCGGACAGGAAAGAGGTAGCATTCAGTACTTC. It codes for CASRPGQERGSIQYF.

The chain combines TRBV2 with TRBJ2-3; weak D call: TRBD1 (6 bases). Trimming took 7 bases from V and 0 from J, leaving 8 bases between them. This CDR3 has 13 residues. The germline V gene has CDR1 SNHLY and CDR2 FYNNEI. CDR3: CASKGESTDTQYF. CDR3 DNA sequence: TGTGCCAGCAAGGGGGAGAGCACAGATACGCAGTATTTT.

The genes are TRBV6-5 and TRBJ2-3; 10 bases fit TRBD1. J was trimmed by 8 bases and V by 0 bases; bases with no gene match: 2. Per the germline V gene, CDR1 is MNHEY and CDR2 is SVGAGI. The CDR3 extends over 14 amino acids. The CDR3 DNA is TGTGCCAGCAGTTACTCGGGACAGGGGCCTACGCAGTATTTT. Protein: CASSYSGQGPTQYF.

On this clone: The junction and the germline gene differ at one end; a read error may be behind it. The chain employs TRBV14 and TRBJ1-2, with D unresolved. Germline V gene sequence: CDR1 SGHDN, CDR2 FVKESK. This CDR3 has 13 amino acids. The CDR3 reads CASSQEGTMRRAF. The CDR3 DNA reads as TGTGCCAGCAGCCAAGAGGGTACGATGCGTCGGGCCTTC.

This chain uses TRBV6-1 with TRBJ2-1; D not certain. Germline loops: CDR1 MNHNS, CDR2 SASEGT. The germline V and J ends were trimmed by 7 bases and 7 bases, with 8 bases remaining between them. This CDR3 is built from 11 residues. The CDR3 spells CASNLGNEQFF. The CDR3 coding sequence is TGTGCCAGCAACCTAGGAAATGAGCAGTTCTTC.

The chain links TRBV28 to TRBJ1-1, with D perhaps matching TRBD1 (5 bases). The CDR3 is 14 residues long. Germline CDR1 reads MDHEN; CDR2 reads SYDVKM. V was trimmed by 3 bases and J by 5 bases, leaving 13 bases between them. Here the CDR3 reads CASSLMGGRTEAFF. DNA for the CDR3: TGTGCCAGCAGTTTGATGGGGGGGAGGACTGAAGCTTTCTTT.

V is TRBV27 and J is TRBJ1-5; D is uncertain. Trimming left V 4 bases short and J 3 bases short, with 13 bases between. This CDR3 comprises 15 residues. Germline loops: CDR1 MNHEY, CDR2 SMNVEV (reference sequence). Here the CDR3 reads CASSSVNGDNQPQHF. CDR3 coding DNA: TGTGCCAGCAGTTCCGTAAACGGGGACAATCAGCCCCAGCATTTT.